This T cell receptor (beta chain) was profiled in a study of blood T cell repertoires in COVID-19 (dated by TCRdb to about 2020). About the study as a whole: Collaborator samples came from the United States, Italy and Spain and covered acute and convalescent phases of COVID-19. Where available, HLA class I and class II types were obtained from metadata supplied by the sample provider rather than from assay-based typing. The samples were drawn from two sources: the first 160 participants of the ongoing ImmuneRACE study, and approximately 1,300 subjects contributed by 6 global collaborators. Sample metadata almost always included a de-identified subject ID, COVID-19 status, age in years and sex. The prospective study material was composed of cDNA or gDNA derived from T cells, B-cell-depleted T cells, or PBMCs. A freely available public database, intended as a resource for researchers studying the immune response to SARS-CoV-2, is where the repertoires were released. Deeply sampled blood TCRbeta repertoires from subjects exposed to, actively infected with, or recovered from COVID-19 were included in the dataset.

General study outcomes and caveats: Clinical and demographic metadata were provided uncurated, with the amount varying by source and participant.

The germline V and J ends show losses of 6 bases and 2 bases respectively, and no gene match explains 21 bases of the junction. The CDR3 holds 19 amino acids from the cysteine to the phenylalanine. Just CDR3 DNA is preserved here, 57 bases in frame from base 1. CDR1 LNHDA and CDR2 SQIVND are derived from the germline V gene (reference sequence). Enrolling through a virtual design, the prospective study's participants ranged in age from roughly 18 to 90 years and lived across about two dozen United States geographic areas. In the prospective study, participants were assigned to cohorts based on the clinical history participants reported in a screening survey and a study questionnaire. Each participant in the prospective study had whole blood, serum and a nasopharyngeal or oropharyngeal swab collected by mobile phlebotomists. Participants in the prospective study had the option to provide additional blood draws and questionnaires over a roughly 2-month period. Before DNA extraction, blood samples from the prospective study were shipped at room temperature or frozen.

A remark on this clone: Its antigen target is currently unknown. Per-nucleotide qualities are absent, and no much larger clonotype sits a single base away.

The immunoSEQ Assay, a bias-controlled multiplex PCR, was used to amplify TCRbeta CDR3 regions from genomic DNA. The authors processed their data as follows. The number of nucleated cells in each sample was estimated by amplification of reference gene primers within the assay. Sequence reads were collapsed and filtered to measure the absolute abundance of every unique TCRbeta CDR3 rearrangement. For each sample, productive Simpson clonality was calculated by taking the square root of Simpson's diversity index across productive rearrangements. TCRdb retrieved this table from immuneACCESS and kept in-frame rearrangements only. Not all clones are present; in checked studies, unresolved V genes account for under half, and no reason is known for the remainder. The V and J calls and clone size were taken over from that table, and D and trimming were inferred from the DNA. The sample records around 200,000 clones, 70% to 90% of which are singletons. The ten largest make up 6.5% to 9% of the sample.

The sequencing input was PBMCs or T cells enriched from blood (not recorded which). The sequence came from a middle-aged woman with acute COVID-19. The V gene is TRBV19 and the J gene is TRBJ1-1, with 7 bases matching TRBD1. The DNA sequence is given as TGTGCCAGTAGCTCAAGGGCCCGACAGGGACGGCCGTACAACACTGAAGCTTTCTTT. It translates to CASSSRARQGRPYNTEAFF.